This TCR beta chain is drawn from a study of cytomegalovirus exposure and HLA in healthy donors (dated by TCRdb to 2017 to 2019). Notes on the research overall: An earlier analysis of roughly 610 of the donors reported approximately 280 Gb of sequence data and around 100 million unique TCR beta sequences obtained from 150 million to 200 million T cells. An early release that covered some 640 HLA-typed donors contained approximately 300 gigabases of sequencing data and around 85 million unique TCR sequences. Of the roughly 400 genotyped donors, over 70% fell in the genetic ancestry cluster associated with self-reported Caucasian donors. The study was designed to test whether signatures of past pathogen exposure could be identified by cataloging public T cell receptors. Using immunosequencing, the study profiled T cell repertoires from some 670 subjects and related those repertoires to cytomegalovirus serostatus. Besides the first cohort of 666 subjects, a separate validation cohort made up of over 100 different subjects was used. High-throughput TCR immunosequencing, statistical association of individual TCRs with disease status, and machine learning were combined to predict cytomegalovirus infection status. In a later analysis, previously published TCR beta repertoires from 666 donors were re-analyzed and high-resolution HLA genotyping was added so that TCR occurrence patterns could be studied. Rather than using new phenotypic data, the later analysis identified candidate immune exposures from TCR beta sequences and from how often those sequences occurred across donors. In an earlier analysis of more than 550 of the donors, high-throughput TCR beta sequencing was used to judge whether each TCR beta V gene segment behaved as functional or pseudogenic. Alongside the repertoire data, information on donor age, sex, ethnicity and CMV serostatus was compiled. In a later genetic analysis, genome-wide SNP genotypes for about three fifths of the roughly 670 donors were used, and that subset was treated as a discovery cohort. All discovery cohort repertoires had been generated using a single sequencing platform. HLA typing included class I and class II loci at four-digit resolution. Typing coverage differed by locus: A, B, C, DRB1 and DQB1 were typed in roughly 620-630 donors, DQA1 in 500 to 550, DPA1 in around 580, and DPB1 in 472. Because of strong linkage in the cohort, roughly 5 DR-DQ haplotypes were treated as single units for association and clustering. Across 398 genotyped donors of the cohort, an average of about 200,000 unique TCR beta nucleotide sequences per donor were sequenced, and around 20% of those sequences were non-productive. The study at large found these results: At a false discovery rate of 0.05, a later analysis linked about 16,000 TCR beta sequences to specific HLA alleles. The presence/absence analyses assumed that sequencing depth was roughly uniform across donors, and that assumption may not be true. A few of the identified cytomegalovirus-associated TCR beta chains were confirmed in vitro to be specific for cytomegalovirus antigens. A cluster of highly shared sequence variants was judged likely to be a technical artifact of the sequencing pipeline. A later analysis found that TCR association rates varied across HLA loci, with DRB1 alleles showing the most associated TCRs and HLA-C alleles the fewest. The authors suggested that the approach could potentially be extended to other disease states and immunological phenotypes. Broadly in line with IMGT annotations, most TCR beta V segments showed up in productive rearrangements about 87% or about 30% of the time in an earlier analysis of around 600 of the donors. Compared with equally common non-associated chains, HLA-associated TCR beta chains in a later analysis were more clonally expanded and had lower generation probabilities. Over 15 rarely observed V segments, including chromosome 9 orphons, were excluded from the earlier analysis of a few hundred of the donors because counts were too low. The classifier was reported to diagnose cytomegalovirus status with high specificity and sensitivity in both the original and validation cohorts. According to a later analysis, parvovirus B19, influenza, CMV and Epstein-Barr virus appeared linked to several top co-occurrence clusters. Because HLA typing was missing for some donors at each locus, association tests included only the typed subset. Correlated functional status among segregating V segments might reflect linkage disequilibrium, but an unknown experimental factor could not be ruled out. Immune exposure information for the cohort was limited to CMV serostatus. In a later genetic analysis, a missense DCLRE1C variant was associated with V-gene and J-gene trimming of TCR beta chains, and the association was replicated in an independent cohort. A further reported finding was that TCR beta sequences accurately predicted the HLA-A and HLA-B alleles for most subjects in the first cohort. When HLA alleles, especially DR and DQ, strongly co-occurred, attributing TCR associations to individual alleles was difficult. Only TCR beta chains were sequenced in this cohort, and the absence of alpha or paired-chain data limited detectable features. Most TCR sequences were observed very rarely across donors, whereas some public TCRs were present in many individuals. In the study, 150 to 200 TCR beta chains were listed as associated with cytomegalovirus. Compared with the approximately 700-donor mean, donors in an Asian-associated ancestry cluster had fewer N-insertions in productive TCRs, according to a later genetic analysis. The 87-base-pair reads could not distinguish some IMGT-functional V segments, including TRBV6-2 and TRBV6-3, so those segments were excluded. According to a later analysis, most CMV-associated TCR beta chains appeared to be HLA-restricted, and the HLA associations seemed to be driven largely by CMV exposure.

The cohort comprised fewer than 750 healthy bone marrow donors. At the time of sampling, all cohort members were nominally healthy, though unrecorded immune exposures were likely present. The donor tested CMV seropositive, placing the donor among the 289 seropositive members of the cohort. Every donor gave a peripheral blood sample, and the peripheral blood mononuclear cells from that sample were used for TCR beta sequencing. Genomic DNA was extracted from the blood cell samples with the Qiagen DNeasy Blood Extraction Kit. A note on this clone: No antigen is known for it. Base qualities are missing; no much larger clone stands one base away.

Library generation was performed with the immunoSEQ multiplex PCR assay. For the multiplex PCR, a mixture combining 60 forward primers for TCR Vbeta segments and 13 reverse primers for TCR Jbeta segments was used. The CDR3 region of rearranged TCR beta genes was amplified from genomic DNA by a multiplex PCR assay. The amplified TCR beta libraries were sequenced on the Illumina HiSeq System as 87-base-pair reads. In the paper's pipeline: Across the 670 or so repertoires, a later analysis counted around 80 million unique TCR beta chains, about 10 million of which were shared by at least two donors. Raw reads were error-corrected and collapsed into unique sequences with a nearest-neighbor algorithm that merged closely related sequences to remove PCR and sequencing errors. V, D and J gene segments were assigned by aligning CDR3 sequences to IMGT reference sequences. For a sequence to be retained, a match of at least six nucleotides to both a V gene segment and a J gene segment was required. A rearrangement was called productive if the CDR3 had no stop codons and remained in frame with V and J, and every other rearrangement was called non-productive. CDR3 was defined by IMGT convention, running from the second conserved V-encoded cysteine to the conserved J-encoded phenylalanine. Sequences without an unambiguous match to a single V gene segment were excluded from the earlier analysis of several hundred of the donors. In an earlier analysis of almost 600 of the donors, a V segment was called functional when productive rearrangements were above 56.7%, and segregating when the standard deviation between donors exceeded 5%. A statistical classification framework was built to diagnose cytomegalovirus status from the catalog of TCR beta chain sequences. In a later analysis, V and J genes were assigned by comparing TCR nucleotide sequences against IMGT/GENE-DB human TR gene sequences. In a later analysis, CDR3 sequences and most-parsimonious VDJ recombination scenarios were assigned using the TCRdist pipeline. In a later analysis, each TCR beta chain was defined by its CDR3 amino acid sequence together with its V-gene family, and reads lacking a unique V-gene family were excluded. In a later analysis, some 600 highly shared, low-generation-probability nucleotide sequences were removed to address suspected cross-contamination and a sequencing artifact. In a later analysis, a clonal expansion index was calculated for each public chain from normalized within-repertoire ranks of inferred template counts. In a later analysis, generation probabilities were computed using a VDJ recombination model fitted to out-of-frame rearrangements, and the results were checked against IGoR. Hypergeometric tests were used in a later analysis to score TCR-TCR, TCR-HLA and TCR-CMV co-occurrence, with a repertoire-size bias correction applied to the TCR pairs. False discovery rates were estimated in a later analysis by permuting HLA or CMV assignments 20 times. In a later analysis, co-occurring TCRs were grouped using DBSCAN, with TCRdist sequence similarity added in when clustering inside HLA-allele-positive subsets. Repertoires with fewer than 30,000 or more than 120,000 public chains, plus five repertoires with anomalous nucleotide sharing, were excluded from co-occurrence clustering. As stored in TCRdb, this immuneACCESS dataset retains in-frame rearrangements with V and J assigned. A fraction of the clones does not appear; measured against another copy, unresolved V genes explain less than half of the discrepancy, and the remainder lacks a known reason. V, J and clone size were drawn from that table, and D and trimming were deduced from the DNA. The sample yields about 210,000 clones; roughly four fifths were counted once. The ten largest clones add up to roughly a tenth of the sample.

Looking up the germline V gene yields CDR1 SGHTA and CDR2 FQGNSA. At the junction V is shortened by 1 base and J by 7 bases, with 5 bases in between. Inclusive of the bounding cysteine and phenylalanine, the CDR3 is 12 residues long. Kept here is only the CDR3 DNA, which spans 36 bases and is read in frame from base 1. The receptor was derived from a woman aged 50 to 60 in good health and CMV-seropositive. The specimen sequenced was PBMCs. Recombination joined TRBV7-2 with TRBJ2-1; no confident D gene assignment can be made. The CDR3 region: CASSLEINEQFF. The DNA sequence is as follows: TGTGCCAGCAGCTTAGAAATAAATGAGCAGTTCTTC.